This entry lists 32 T cell receptor beta chains sequenced from one sample in a study of esophageal squamous cell carcinoma under preoperative chemotherapy. Stated time point: before preoperative PTX-NDP chemotherapy. TCRdb re-called the PCR reads through MiXCR, storing one row per CDR3 protein. Of 25,000 to 35,000 distinct CDR3 sequences in the sample, roughly 50% were seen once. Sampling was performed from a patient given preoperative chemotherapy. The receptors were gathered from a human donor with esophageal squamous cell carcinoma. The donor label of this sample is uncertain.

This clonotype was seen many times. The chain carries TRBV6-1 and TRBJ1-2, with a weak D call TRBD1 (6 bases). Deletions cut 6 bases from V and 7 bases from J, with 18 bases between. CDR3 length equals 14 residues. Germline lookup yields CDR1 MNHNS and CDR2 SASEGT. The CDR3 is CASSPGQRLFGYTF. DNA for the CDR3: TGTGCCAGCAGCCCTGGACAGAGATTGTTTGGCTACACCTTC.

A single count supports this clonotype. Germline is not matched at one junction end, which may reflect a read error. The chain has TRBV7-2 and TRBJ2-5; 7 bases align to TRBD2. The CDR3 has 15 residues. CDR1 and CDR2 from the germline V gene are SGHTA and FQGNSA. This CDR3 reads CASSLVAGADNDQSF. DNA of the CDR3: TGTGCCAGCAGCTTGGTGGCGGGAGCGGACAATGACCAGTCTTTC.

The chain uses TRBV27 and TRBJ2-4, with 7 bases fitting TRBD2. Per germline, CDR1 MNHEY and CDR2 SMNVEV (reference sequence). The CDR3 spans 14 residues. The CDR3 here is CAGSGGGAHGTQYF. The CDR3 bases are TGTGCGGGGAGTGGGGGAGGGGCCCATGGCACCCAGTACTTC.

This clonotype was counted only a few times. V is TRBV7-2 and J is TRBJ2-4; possibly TRBD1 for D (6 bases). The end of the DNA aligns better with TRBJ2-7, so the J call may be wrong. The CDR3 contains 15 residues. Germline V lookup: CDR1 SGHTA, CDR2 FQGNSA. The CDR3 nucleotides are TGTGCCAGCAGCTTCTTCCGGACAGACTCCTACGAGCAGTACTTC. This translates into CASSFFRTDSYEQYF.

The chain is built from TRBV7-2 and TRBJ2-4; D tentatively reads TRBD1 or TRBD2 (5 bases each). The CDR3 has 14 residues. Germline CDR1 reads SGHTA; CDR2 reads FQGNSA. V was trimmed by 11 bases and J by 13 bases, leaving 27 bases between them. For the CDR3, the DNA is TGTGCCGTCACGGGGCTGCGGGCCAAAAATACGCAGTACTTC. Translation gives CAVTGLRAKNTQYF. Variable domain in full (rest from reference TRBV7-2 and TRBJ2-4): GAGVSQSPSNKVTEKGKDVELRCDPISGHTALYWYRQSLGQGLEFLIYFQGNSAPDKSGLPSDRFSAERTGGSVSTLTIQRTQQEDSAVYLCAVTGLRAKNTQYFGAGTRLSVL.

The chain uses TRBV12-3 or TRBV12-4 and TRBJ2-3, with no clear D. Deletions cut 1 base from V and 8 bases from J, with 10 bases between. The CDR3 spans 13 residues. Written as DNA, the CDR3 is TGTGCCAGCAGTTTAGGGCAGCCGAGTACGCAGTATTTT. Protein sequence: CASSLGQPSTQYF.

The V and J genes are TRBV12-3 or TRBV12-4 and TRBJ2-3; D gene ambiguous. V lost 8 bases and J 12 bases, leaving 21 bases between the germline ends. The CDR3 extends over 13 amino acids. CDR3 residues: CASDKAATDIQYF. The DNA of the CDR3 is TGTGCCAGCGATAAGGCCGCCACAGATATTCAGTATTTT.

At least ten counts were recorded for this clonotype. This chain connects TRBV19 to TRBJ2-4; no definite D call. Trimming left V 5 bases short and J 0 bases short, with 11 bases between. The CDR3 has 15 amino acids. The V gene's germline CDR1 is LNHDA and CDR2 SQIVND (reference sequence). CDR3: CASSLNTGAKNIQYF. CDR3 nucleotides: TGTGCCAGTAGTCTCAATACGGGAGCCAAAAACATTCAGTACTTC.

About this clonotype itself: Mismatch with germline at one junction end may stem from a read error. This chain joins TRBV7-9 and TRBJ2-4, with D perhaps TRBD2 (5 bases). CDR3 size: 15 residues. Per germline, CDR1 SEHNR and CDR2 FQNEAQ (reference sequence). The CDR3 loop is CGSGSLACAEDTQYF. The CDR3 nucleotides read TGTGGCAGCGGCTCTTTAGCGTGCGCCGAAGATACTCAGTACTTT.

This clonotype was recorded many times. The genes are TRBV6-5 and TRBJ2-3, with 10 bases identical to TRBD1. V was pared by 0 bases and J by 7 bases, with 4 bases of the junction left unmatched. The length of the CDR3 is 15 residues. Germline V gene data show CDR1 as MNHEY and CDR2 as SVGAGI. The CDR3 loop reads CASSYSMGQGNTQYF. The DNA for the CDR3 is TGTGCCAGCAGTTACTCGATGGGACAGGGGAATACGCAGTATTTT.

Note on this clonotype: Its ends do not fully match the called genes, so a read error is possible. The J gene is TRBJ2-4, the V gene TRBV7-2, with D hard to call. The CDR3 has 15 residues. CDR1 is SGHTA, CDR2 FQGNSA, per germline. The CDR3 loop is CASSSPASAKNTQYF. The CDR3 bases are TGTGCCAGCAGCTCCCCCGCGTCGGCCAAGAACACTCAGTACTTC.

Turning to this clonotype: Sequence at one end of the junction differs from germline and may be a read error. The chain is built from TRBV7-2 and TRBJ2-4; weak D call: TRBD2 (6 bases). The V gene's germline CDR1 is SGHTA and CDR2 FQGNSA. The CDR3 extends over 14 amino acids. The CDR3 spells CASRRRGATNIQYF. The CDR3 DNA follows: TGTGCCAGCAGGAGGCGGGGTGCCACAAATATTCAGTATTTC.

This chain joins TRBV7-2 and TRBJ2-4, with 9 bases identical to TRBD2. The CDR3 has 17 residues. Trimming cost V 5 bases and J 4 bases; bases outside gene matches: 12. Per germline, CDR1 SGHTA and CDR2 FQGNSA. CDR3 in amino acids: CASSPRAGGWGKNIQYF. The CDR3 bases are TGTGCCAGCAGCCCCCGAGCGGGAGGATGGGGGAAAAACATTCAGTACTTC. The complete variable domain, with remaining parts taken from reference TRBV7-2 and TRBJ2-4, reads GAGVSQSPSNKVTEKGKDVELRCDPISGHTALYWYRQSLGQGLEFLIYFQGNSAPDKSGLPSDRFSAERTGGSVSTLTIQRTQQEDSAVYLCASSPRAGGWGKNIQYFGAGTRLSVL.

This clonotype showed up many times. The chain uses TRBV10-3 and TRBJ2-3; the D gene could be TRBD1 or TRBD2 (5 bases each). The V gene's germline CDR1 is ENHRY and CDR2 SYGVKD. With 3 bases removed from V and 3 bases from J, the gap between germline ends came to 7 bases. CDR3 length: 13 amino acids. CDR3 sequence (DNA): TGTGCCATCAGTGATTGGGGGACAGATACGCAGTATTTT. It translates to CAISDWGTDTQYF.

CDR3 sequence: CASSPSPAETGAEQFF. The CDR3 DNA reads as TGTGCCAGCAGCCCAAGCCCGGCAGAAACGGGGGCAGAGCAGTTCTTC. V usage is TRBV5-6 and J usage is TRBJ2-1; tentatively, D is TRBD1 or TRBD2 (6 bases each). CDR1 SGHDT and CDR2 YYEEEE come from the germline V gene. The CDR3 totals 16 residues. Deletions cut 4 bases from V and 10 bases from J, with 24 bases between.

With regard to this clonotype: One junction end disagrees with the germline gene, perhaps due to a read error. V gene TRBV12-3 or TRBV12-4 combines with J gene TRBJ2-3; the D is unclear. CDR3 size: 11 residues. The CDR3 DNA follows: TGTGCGAGCCGTTTCGCAGAGACGCAGTATTTC. The encoded protein is CASRFAETQYF.

DNA of the CDR3: TGTGCCAGCAGCCGGAAGGCAGCGAACACCGAGAAGCTGTTTTTT. Encoded protein: CASSRKAANTEKLFF. The rearrangement uses TRBV7-4 and TRBJ2-2; D remains unclear. V lost 5 bases and J lost 12, with 22 bases in between. The CDR3 has 15 residues. The germline CDR1 and CDR2 sequences are SGHVT and SQSDAQ. Together with reference TRBV7-4 and TRBJ2-2, the CDR3 gives the full variable domain: GAGVSQSPRYKVAKRGRDVALRCDSISGHVTLYWYRQTLGQGSEVLTYSQSDAQRDKSGRPSGRFSAERPERSVSTLKIQRTEQGDSAVYLCASSRKAANTEKLFFGEGSRLTVL.

Here the CDR3 reads CASRLQGLTPAGQYF. The CDR3 DNA reads as TGTGCCAGCAGGTTACAGGGCTTGACCCCGGCGGGACAGTACTTC. This chain uses TRBV12-3 or TRBV12-4 with TRBJ2-5; D tentatively fits TRBD1 or TRBD2 (6 bases each). The CDR3 has 15 residues. Deletions cut 6 bases from V and 11 bases from J, with 25 bases between.

This clonotype turned up a few times. V gene TRBV19 combines with J gene TRBJ2-7; 9 bases match TRBD1. Germline values: CDR1 LNHDA, CDR2 SQIVND (reference sequence). The CDR3 consists of 14 residues. The ends lost 5 bases at V and 3 bases at J; junction bases unmatched: 5. CDR3 nucleotides: TGTGCCAGTAGTCCCGGGACAGGGTACTACGAGCAGTACTTC. Its protein product is CASSPGTGYYEQYF.

The V and J genes are TRBV24-1 and TRBJ2-4; perhaps TRBD2 as D (5 bases). Germline-derived CDR1 and CDR2 are KGHDR and SFDVKD. The CDR3 extends over 17 amino acids. V was cut by 3 bases and J by 2 bases, with 16 bases left in between. CDR3 protein: CATSDPAAGGTKNIQYF. DNA for the CDR3: TGTGCCACCAGTGATCCCGCCGCTGGAGGAACCAAAAACATTCAGTACTTC.

Worth noting for this clonotype: Its ends do not fully match the called genes, so a read error is possible. The chain recombines TRBV11-3 with TRBJ2-2; D possibly matches TRBD1 or TRBD2 (5 bases each). This CDR3 is 15 amino acids long. In germline, CDR1 is SGHNT, CDR2 YENEEA. The CDR3 region is CARSLQAVSTGALFF. The CDR3, as DNA: TGTGCCCGGAGCTTGCAGGCTGTGAGCACCGGGGCGCTGTTTTTT. Complete variable domain (other parts from reference TRBV11-3 and TRBJ2-2): EAGVVQSPRYKIIEKKQPVAFWCNPISGHNTLYWYLQNLGQGPELLIRYENEEAVDDSQLPKDRFSAERLKGVDSTLKIQPAELGDSAVYLCARSLQAVSTGALFFGEGSRLTVL.

The rearrangement links TRBV7-9 to TRBJ2-5, with 9 bases aligning to TRBD2. Trimming took 8 bases from V and 8 from J; bases not matched to a gene: 18. Germline CDR1 reads SEHNR; CDR2 reads FQNEAQ (reference sequence). The CDR3 consists of 16 residues. The CDR3 DNA follows: TGTGCCAGCGGCGGGGGGGGAGCGCGTAGCCCAGATACCCAGTACTTC. This sequence encodes CASGGGGARSPDTQYF.

About this clonotype: Germline is not matched at one junction end, which may reflect a read error. The chain joins TRBV12-3 or TRBV12-4 to TRBJ2-2; maybe TRBD2 (6 bases). The CDR3 is made up of 15 amino acids. CDR3 in amino acids: CASSWGLSHTGELYF. The DNA of the CDR3 is TGTGCCAGCAGTTGGGGACTGTCCCACACAGGTGAGCTGTATTTT.

For this clonotype: At one boundary the junction diverges from the germline segment, which might be a read error. The chain couples TRBV7-9 to TRBJ2-3; D tentatively reads TRBD1 or TRBD2 (5 bases each). The germline CDR1 and CDR2 sequences are SEHNR and FQNEAQ (reference sequence). There are 17 residues in the CDR3. CDR3 protein: CASSQSGQTANTEAQFF. CDR3 DNA sequence: TGTGCCAGCAGTCAAAGCGGCCAGACAGCGAACACAGAGGCGCAGTTTTTT. Together with reference TRBV7-9 and TRBJ2-3, the CDR3 gives the full variable domain: DTGVSQNPRHKITKRGQNVTFRCDPISEHNRLYWYRQTLGQGPEFLTYFQNEAQLEKSRLLSDRFSAERPKGSFSTLEIQRTEQGDSAMYLCASSQSGQTANTEAQFFGPGTRLTVL.

The V and J genes are TRBV7-6 and TRBJ2-5; D perhaps matches TRBD2 (5 bases). V lost 11 bases, J lost 4 bases, and 23 bases lay in between. Germline CDR1 is SGHVS and CDR2 is FNYEAQ. This CDR3 has 15 residues. The DNA for the CDR3 is TGTGCCGGCGGGTCCGGAGGCAGTGACACAGAGACCCAGTACTTC. Protein: CAGGSGGSDTETQYF. Looking up the rest from reference TRBV7-6 and TRBJ2-5 gives the full variable domain: GAGVSQSPRYKVTKRGQDVALRCDPISGHVSLYWYRQALGQGPEFLTYFNYEAQQDKSGLPNDRFSAERPEGSISTLTIQRTEQRDSAMYRCAGGSGGSDTETQYFGPGTRLLVL.

This clonotype is medium-sized in the sample. V and J are TRBV7-3 and TRBJ2-7, with D unclear. The germline CDR1 and CDR2 sequences are SGHTA and FQGTGA. CDR3 length equals 13 residues. The V and J ends lost 2 bases and 5 bases respectively, with 10 bases between them. CDR3 sequence (DNA): TGTGCCAGCAGCTTAGGTGTAGGCAACGAGCAGTACTTC. It is translated as CASSLGVGNEQYF.

This chain links TRBV19 with TRBJ1-2; the match to TRBD1 covers 12 bases. The CDR3 is made up of 15 amino acids. J lost 6 bases, V lost 3 bases, and 5 bases had no gene match. Germline lookup yields CDR1 LNHDA and CDR2 SQIVND (reference sequence). In DNA, the CDR3 is TGTGCCAGTAGTATCCGGGGACAGGGGGCCGATGGCTACACCTTC. It translates to CASSIRGQGADGYTF.

In the case of this clonotype: This may stem from a read error, because a much larger clone lies one nucleotide away. The gene calls are TRBV7-9 and TRBJ2-1; D ambiguous. TRBJ2-7 matches the DNA end more closely, so the J call is doubtful. The CDR3 covers 16 residues. The germline gives CDR1 SEHNR, CDR2 FQNEAQ (reference sequence). Written as DNA, the CDR3 is TGTGCCAGCAGCTTGTTGGGCGAGAGCTCCTACAATGAGCAGTACTTC. This encodes CASSLLGESSYNEQYF.

This clonotype was recorded at least ten times. The rearrangement uses TRBV6-5 and TRBJ2-7; perhaps TRBD1 as D (6 bases). V was pared by 4 bases and J by 1 base, with 14 bases between. The CDR3 covers 15 residues. The germline CDR1 and CDR2 sequences are MNHEY and SVGAGI. CDR3 protein: CASSSRGTGSYEQYF. DNA of the CDR3: TGTGCCAGCAGTTCCAGGGGAACGGGGTCCTACGAGCAGTACTTC.

This clonotype was counted between two and nine times. This chain connects TRBV7-3 to TRBJ2-5; 8 bases are a match to TRBD2. Germline CDR1 reads SGHTA; CDR2 reads FQGTGA. Unmatched junction bases numbered 2, after V lost 5 bases and J lost 3 bases. This CDR3 is built from 13 residues. The CDR3 DNA reads TGTGCCAGCAGCGCGACTAGCGAAGAGACCCAGTACTTC. It translates to CASSATSEETQYF.

At least ten counts were recorded for this clonotype. This chain links TRBV6-1 with TRBJ2-7; D is unresolved. This CDR3 spans 13 amino acids. The germline CDR1 and CDR2 sequences are MNHNS and SASEGT. With 5 bases removed from V and 7 bases from J, the gap between germline ends came to 15 bases. CDR3 nucleotide sequence: TGTGCCAGCAGTACCCGGACCGGGCGGGAGCAGTACTTC. Its translation is CASSTRTGREQYF.

For this clonotype: The junction and the germline gene differ at one end; a read error may be behind it. The chain combines TRBV7-2 with TRBJ2-3; D is undetermined. The CDR3 runs to 15 residues. Germline loops: CDR1 SGHTA, CDR2 FQGNSA. CDR3 sequence (DNA): TGTGCCAGGGGCTTCTGGGTCCAGTTCACAGATACCCAGTATTTT. Protein sequence: CARGFWVQFTDTQYF.